This T cell receptor (beta chain) was profiled in a study of blood T cell repertoires in COVID-19. Authors' analysis steps: Scientists estimated how many nucleated cells there were by amplifying reference gene primers. Assay: immunoSEQ multiplex PCR; the TCRdb copy retains only in-frame clones and omits some. From that table come the V and J calls and clone size; the DNA was used to work out D and trimming. The table has about 250,000 clones, around 86% seen once. In assigning cohorts, the study relied on participant-reported clinical history. Recovered Cohort 3 donors showed two negative PCRs, clearance, or symptom resolution. Sample: PBMCs or T cells enriched from blood (not recorded which). This TCR came from a man aged 35 to 55 who had recovered from COVID-19.

CDR3 DNA: TGTGCCAGCAGTGCACTCGGGACAGGGGGCGATCAGCCCCAGCATTTT. Encoded protein: CASSALGTGGDQPQHF. V usage is TRBV28 and J usage is TRBJ1-5; 12 bases are shared with TRBD1. CDR3 length equals 16 residues. V gave up 5 bases and J gave up 5 bases; unmatched junction bases: 7. The V gene's germline CDR1 is MDHEN and CDR2 SYDVKM.